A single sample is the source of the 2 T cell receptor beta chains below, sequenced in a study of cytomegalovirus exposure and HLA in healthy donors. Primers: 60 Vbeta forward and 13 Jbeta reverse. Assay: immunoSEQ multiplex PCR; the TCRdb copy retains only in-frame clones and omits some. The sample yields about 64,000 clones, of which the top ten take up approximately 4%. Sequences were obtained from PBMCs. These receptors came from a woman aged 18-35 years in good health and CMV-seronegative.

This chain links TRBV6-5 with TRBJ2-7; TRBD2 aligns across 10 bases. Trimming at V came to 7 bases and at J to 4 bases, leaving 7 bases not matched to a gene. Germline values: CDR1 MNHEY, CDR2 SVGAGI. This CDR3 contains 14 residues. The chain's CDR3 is CASKPGLANYEQYF. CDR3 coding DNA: TGTGCCAGCAAACCGGGACTAGCGAATTACGAGCAGTACTTC.

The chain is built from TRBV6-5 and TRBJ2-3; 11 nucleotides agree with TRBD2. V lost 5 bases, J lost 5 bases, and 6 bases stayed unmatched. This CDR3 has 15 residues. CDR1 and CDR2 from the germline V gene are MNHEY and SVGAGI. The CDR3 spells CASSKIAGGRDTQYF. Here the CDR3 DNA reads TGTGCCAGCAGTAAGATAGCGGGGGGGAGAGATACGCAGTATTTT.